The 10 T cell receptor beta chains below were found in one sample sequenced in a study of blood T cell repertoires in COVID-19 (dated by TCRdb to 2020 to 2021). The library was made by the immunoSEQ multiplex PCR assay. TCRdb retrieved this table from immuneACCESS and kept in-frame rearrangements only. Not all clones are present; in checked studies, unresolved V genes account for under half, and no reason is known for the remainder. In this sample the table shows around 130,000 clones, around 90% of which occur a single time. The ten largest clones take up roughly 4.8% of the sample. Input material: peripheral blood. These receptors all come from a man in his 60s with COVID-19, enrolled during active disease.

The chain recombines TRBV5-4 with TRBJ2-7, with 12 bases that match TRBD2. This CDR3 contains 17 residues. With 1 base clipped from V and 0 bases from J, the junction kept 5 bases outside the gene matches. Germline CDR1 reads SGHNT; CDR2 reads YYREEE (reference sequence). The CDR3 coding sequence is TGTGCCAGCAGCTTGACTAGCGGGAGGCTTCACTCCTACGAGCAGTACTTC. Its protein is CASSLTSGRLHSYEQYF.

This rearrangement joins TRBV5-1 to TRBJ2-7; 9 bases are a match to TRBD2. CDR3 length equals 13 residues. Germline lookup yields CDR1 SGHRS and CDR2 YFSETQ. The V and J ends lost 5 bases and 8 bases, in that order; junction bases with no gene match: 8. The CDR3 DNA follows: TGCGCCAGCAGAAGGTCTAGCGGGGCACAGCAGTACTTC. Amino acid sequence: CASRRSSGAQQYF.

The V and J genes are TRBV19 and TRBJ1-5; no clear D gene. V was trimmed by 3 bases and J by 4 bases, leaving 4 bases between them. The CDR3 is 12 amino acids. CDR1 is LNHDA and CDR2 is SQIVND in the germline V gene (reference sequence). Written as DNA, the CDR3 is TGTGCCAGTAGTATCCCGAATCAGCCCCAGCATTTT. Its translation is CASSIPNQPQHF.

The rearrangement uses TRBV7-9 and TRBJ2-1, with D possibly being TRBD1 (5 bases). V lost 3 bases to trimming and J lost 10 bases, with 16 bases between them. CDR3 length: 14 residues. Germline V gives CDR1 SEHNR, CDR2 FQNEAQ (reference sequence). The CDR3 loop reads CASSFPVLGPEQFF. CDR3 bases: TGTGCCAGCAGCTTCCCCGTTTTGGGGCCAGAGCAGTTCTTC.

This chain joins TRBV6-2 or TRBV6-3 and TRBJ2-7; maybe TRBD2 (5 bases). Germline V gene sequence: CDR1 MNHEY, CDR2 SVGEGT. V was trimmed by 5 bases and J by 3 bases, leaving 11 bases between them. The CDR3 consists of 13 residues. The CDR3 region has the DNA TGTGCCAGCAGTCCCGGGAAAGACTACGAGCAGTACTTC. This translates into CASSPGKDYEQYF.

The chain has TRBV6-5 and TRBJ1-2; the match to TRBD1 covers 7 bases. V trimming: 6 bases; J trimming: 4 bases; junction bases outside the gene matches: 5. From germline, CDR1 is MNHEY and CDR2 SVGAGI. This CDR3 contains 13 residues. The CDR3 protein is CASRGDSPYGYTF. CDR3 bases: TGTGCCAGCAGGGGGGACAGTCCCTATGGCTACACCTTC.

V gene TRBV10-1 combines with J gene TRBJ2-7; unclear D gene. Germline loops: CDR1 WNHNN, CDR2 SYGVQD (reference sequence). This CDR3 contains 13 residues. V lost 0 bases and J lost 3, with 6 bases in between. The chain's CDR3 is CASSESGHYEQYF. The DNA of the CDR3 is TGCGCCAGCAGTGAGTCGGGCCACTACGAGCAGTACTTC.

The chain has TRBV30 and TRBJ2-1; TRBD1 matches at 7 bases. Per germline, CDR1 GTSNPN and CDR2 SVGIG (reference sequence). The V segment lost 6 bases and the J segment 6 bases; nucleotides outside the gene matches: 5. There are 12 residues in the CDR3. The CDR3: CACWDSSNEQFF. CDR3 coding DNA: TGTGCCTGCTGGGACAGCAGCAATGAGCAGTTCTTC. The whole variable domain, filled in from reference TRBV30 and TRBJ2-1, reads SQTIHQWPATLVQPVGSPLSLECTVEGTSNPNLYWYRQAAGRGLQLLFYSVGIGQISSEVPQNLSASRPQDRQFILSSKKLLLSDSGFYLCACWDSSNEQFFGPGTRLTVL.

The V and J genes are TRBV7-2 and TRBJ1-5; D not resolved. This CDR3 has 14 residues. The germline gives CDR1 SGHTA, CDR2 FQGNSA. The ends were cut back, 1 base at V and 7 bases at J, with 11 bases in the middle. The CDR3: CASSLGRVGQPQHF. Written as DNA, the CDR3 is TGTGCCAGCAGCTTAGGGCGGGTTGGACAGCCCCAGCATTTT. Drawing the rest from reference TRBV7-2 and TRBJ1-5, the complete variable domain is GAGVSQSPSNKVTEKGKDVELRCDPISGHTALYWYRQSLGQGLEFLIYFQGNSAPDKSGLPSDRFSAERTGGSVSTLTIQRTQQEDSAVYLCASSLGRVGQPQHFGDGTRLSIL.

This clone is a singleton in its sample. The V and J genes are TRBV25-1 and TRBJ2-1; 9 bases fit TRBD1. This CDR3 has 15 residues. With 4 bases clipped from V and 6 bases from J, the junction kept 7 bases outside the gene matches. The germline gives CDR1 MGHDK, CDR2 SYGVNS. In DNA form, the CDR3 reads TGTGCCAGCAGTGCCCGGACAGGGGCAGTCAATGAGCAGTTCTTC. Translation: CASSARTGAVNEQFF. The full variable domain, in which reference TRBV25-1 and TRBJ2-1 provide the parts outside the CDR3, is EADIYQTPRYLVIGTGKKITLECSQTMGHDKMYWYQQDPGMELHLIHYSYGVNSTEKGDLSSESTVSRIRTEHFPLTLESARPSHTSQYLCASSARTGAVNEQFFGPGTRLTVL.